The TCR beta chain under discussion was sequenced for a study of spatial heterogeneity in lung cancer. At the level of the study: Among detected sequences, beta-chain ones consistently exceeded alpha-chain ones in number. Study-wide points: Mutation tallies in tumors tracked expanded intratumoral alpha and beta TCR counts.

About this clonotype itself: Antigen unknown.

Time point indicated: sample taken at primary tumor resection. Unsorted whole RNA of tumor, nontumor lung or frozen PBMC was sequenced. The CDR3 loop spans 13 amino acids. CDR1 and CDR2 (germline): DFQATT, SNEGSKA (reference sequence). J gave up 5 bases and V 4 bases, and 1 base lay outside the gene matches. TCR cDNA molecules were tagged individually, and each one carried a unique molecular identifier. TCRdb reprocessed the 5' RACE reads via MiXCR and lists one record per CDR3 protein. The sample lists thousands of distinct CDR3 sequences, approximately 9% seen once, with under 9.5% in the top ten. The clonotype comes from a male donor with early-stage non-small cell lung cancer. This chain links TRBV20-1 with TRBJ2-1; 11 bases are shared with TRBD2. The source material was lung tumor tissue, sampled at surgery. CDR3 nucleotide sequence: TGCAGTGCTATAGCGGGGGGGAACAATGAGCAGTTCTTC. It translates to CSAIAGGNNEQFF.